The rows below give T cell receptor beta chains drawn from one sample of a study of T-cell memory formation after mild COVID-19. MiXCR, run by TCRdb on the 5' RACE reads, gives a single entry per CDR3 protein. The repertoire holds about 470,000 distinct CDR3 sequences, with around 25% as singletons. Sequenced sample: PBMCs or a T cell subset sorted from them (not recorded which). These receptors were obtained from an adult woman who had mild COVID-19 (a few samples of this study predate the infection). Cell type and time point are not known. CDR3s include the opening cysteine and the closing phenylalanine or tryptophan. Fields, in order: V gene, clone size, D gene, J gene, CDR3 protein, CDR3 DNA. A D gene is named only where the DNA matches it firmly. Some rows have no size entry. The others give once, few or many, or a class for an expanded clone.

>TRBV11-2|NA|NA|TRBJ1-2
CASSLGTGINYGYTF
TGTGCCAGCAGCTTAGGCACGGGAATTAACTATGGCTACACCTTC
>TRBV7-3|NA|TRBD2|TRBJ2-1
CASSVTPRLAPYNEQFF
TGTGCCAGCAGCGTAACCCCACGACTAGCGCCATACAATGAGCAGTTCTTC
>TRBV6-5|NA|NA|TRBJ1-4
CASKDSLNEKLFF
TGTGCCAGTAAGGACAGCCTTAATGAAAAACTGTTTTTT
>TRBV11-2|NA|NA|TRBJ2-7
CASSPEGDYEQYF
TGTGCCAGCAGCCCCGAAGGGGACTACGAGCAGTACTTC
>TRBV7-2|NA|NA|TRBJ2-7
CASSLGPQSSYEQYF
TGTGCCAGCAGCTTAGGACCTCAAAGCTCCTACGAGCAGTACTTC
>TRBV4-1|few|NA|TRBJ2-4
CASRQVTGTLAKNIQYF
TGCGCCAGCAGACAAGTTACAGGAACTCTAGCCAAAAACATTCAGTACTTC
>TRBV4-3|NA|TRBD2|TRBJ2-2
CASSPSSGRTGELFF
TGCGCCAGCAGCCCCTCTAGCGGGAGGACCGGGGAGCTGTTTTTT
>TRBV20-1|few|NA|TRBJ2-7
CSAVGLGKSYEQYF
TGCAGTGCCGTGGGCCTTGGAAAGTCCTACGAGCAGTACTTC
>TRBV27|few|TRBD1|TRBJ1-1
CASSPRDRGKTEAFF
TGTGCCAGCAGCCCGAGGGACAGGGGAAAGACTGAAGCTTTCTTT
>TRBV7-6|NA|NA|TRBJ2-2
CASSLEWGENTGELFF
TGTGCCAGCAGCTTAGAATGGGGTGAGAACACCGGGGAGCTGTTTTTT
>TRBV7-9|many|TRBD2|TRBJ2-1
CASRQRGGSEQFF
TGTGCCAGCAGGCAGCGGGGGGGAAGTGAGCAGTTCTTC
>TRBV21-1|NA|NA|TRBJ2-7
CASSRRARPGRYEQYF
TGTGCCAGCAGCCGCCGAGCCCGCCCAGGGAGATACGAGCAGTACTTC
>TRBV12-3/TRBV12-4|NA|NA|TRBJ2-1
CASRLAASSYNEQFF
TGTGCCAGCAGACTAGCCGCGAGCTCCTACAATGAGCAGTTCTTC
>TRBV18|NA|NA|TRBJ2-7
CASSHRETPYEQYF
TGTGCCAGCTCACATAGGGAGACTCCCTACGAGCAGTACTTC
>TRBV19|few|NA|TRBJ2-1
CASSNRGLSSYNEQFF
TGTGCCAGTAGTAATCGGGGTCTGAGCTCCTACAATGAGCAGTTCTTC
>TRBV19|few|NA|TRBJ2-1
CATQPKGAYNEQFF
TGTGCCACCCAGCCAAAGGGGGCCTACAATGAGCAGTTCTTC
>TRBV24-1|NA|NA|TRBJ2-2
CATSDFAQGNTGELFF
TGTGCCACCAGTGATTTCGCCCAGGGAAACACCGGGGAGCTGTTTTTT
>TRBV7-2|few|NA|TRBJ1-1
CASSLDSGTLNEAFF
TGTGCCAGCAGCTTGGACAGCGGGACACTTAATGAAGCTTTCTTT
>TRBV12-3/TRBV12-4|few|TRBD2|TRBJ2-1
CASRGTSGRASYEQFF
TGTGCCAGCAGGGGGACTAGCGGGAGGGCCAGCTATGAGCAGTTCTTC
>TRBV6-5|NA|TRBD1|TRBJ1-1
CASSYQGATNTEAFF
TGTGCCAGCAGTTACCAGGGGGCGACGAACACTGAAGCTTTCTTT
>TRBV20-1|few|NA|TRBJ1-2
CSAPPVFPYGYTF
TGCAGTGCTCCCCCCGTATTTCCCTATGGCTACACCTTC
>TRBV24-1|NA|NA|TRBJ2-5
CATSDSRTVEETQYF
TGTGCCACCAGTGACTCTCGGACTGTGGAAGAGACCCAGTACTTC
>TRBV7-9|NA|NA|TRBJ1-2
CASSPQTFGPNYGYTF
TGTGCCAGCAGCCCTCAGACCTTCGGGCCAAACTATGGCTACACCTTC
>TRBV27|few|TRBD1|TRBJ2-7
CASSPTGVAYEQYF
TGTGCCAGCAGTCCGACAGGGGTGGCCTACGAGCAGTACTTC
>TRBV12-3/TRBV12-4|NA|TRBD1|TRBJ1-4
CASSLDRGSGKLFF
TGTGCCAGCAGTCTCGACAGGGGGAGTGGAAAACTGTTTTTT
>TRBV18|NA|NA|TRBJ2-3
CASSPGGAATDTQYF
TGTGCCAGCTCACCCGGAGGGGCTGCCACAGATACGCAGTATTTT
>TRBV12-3/TRBV12-4|few|TRBD2|TRBJ2-1
CASSLGGLAVNEQFF
TGTGCCAGCAGTTTAGGAGGGCTAGCGGTCAATGAGCAGTTCTTC
>TRBV12-3/TRBV12-4|NA|TRBD2|TRBJ2-1
CASTGTSGRREQFF
TGTGCCAGCACCGGGACTAGCGGGAGGAGGGAGCAGTTCTTC
>TRBV29-1|few|TRBD1|TRBJ2-1
CSVTGQGAADEQFF
TGCAGCGTTACGGGACAGGGGGCAGCCGATGAGCAGTTCTTC
>TRBV11-2|NA|NA|TRBJ2-3
CASSFGATPFTDTQYF
TGTGCCAGCAGCTTCGGAGCGACCCCTTTCACAGATACGCAGTATTTT
>TRBV4-2|NA|NA|TRBJ2-3
CASSQDGKGRDTQYF
TGTGCCAGCAGCCAAGATGGGAAGGGACGAGATACGCAGTATTTT
>TRBV20-1|few|NA|TRBJ2-7
CSAPTPGFTYEQYF
TGCAGTGCGCCTACCCCAGGGTTCACCTACGAGCAGTACTTC
>TRBV18|NA|TRBD2|TRBJ2-1
CASSPPRGGPGWNEQFF
TGTGCCAGCTCACCACCAAGGGGAGGGCCTGGGTGGAATGAGCAGTTCTTC
>TRBV7-6|NA|NA|TRBJ2-1
CASSRDMVGNEQFF
TGTGCCAGCAGCCGGGACATGGTCGGCAATGAGCAGTTCTTC
>TRBV9|few|NA|TRBJ2-5
CASSVGQGLQGTQYF
TGTGCCAGCAGCGTAGGGCAGGGCCTCCAGGGGACCCAGTACTTC
>TRBV19|NA|NA|TRBJ2-5
CASSELWGKQETQYF
TGTGCCAGTAGTGAGCTTTGGGGAAAACAAGAGACCCAGTACTTC
>TRBV27|few|NA|TRBJ2-5
CASRGEVQETQYF
TGTGCCAGCAGAGGGGAGGTCCAAGAGACCCAGTACTTC
>TRBV4-2|many|NA|TRBJ1-2
CASSQDRFGYTF
TGTGCCAGCAGCCAAGATCGCTTTGGCTACACCTTC
>TRBV30|NA|TRBD1|TRBJ2-1
CAWSVLRTGGKGQFF
TGTGCCTGGAGTGTACTGAGGACAGGGGGCAAGGGGCAGTTCTTC
>TRBV7-9|few|NA|TRBJ1-3
CASSLSRGLSGNTIYF
TGTGCCAGCAGTTTGAGTAGGGGCCTCTCTGGAAACACCATATATTTT